One sample yielded the 9 T cell receptor beta chains listed below, sequenced in a study of blood T cell repertoires in COVID-19. The repertoire was sequenced with immunoSEQ multiplex PCR; TCRdb's copy has only in-frame clones and lacks some. The table records around 80,000 clones, about 80% of them present only once. The specimen was peripheral blood. The receptors shown here come from a man in his fifties with active or convalescent COVID-19.

The V gene is TRBV30, the J gene TRBJ2-7; possible D gene TRBD1, 6 bases. V lost 0 bases and J 3 bases, leaving 12 bases between the germline ends. Germline V lookup: CDR1 GTSNPN, CDR2 SVGIG (reference sequence). The CDR3 runs to 14 residues. The CDR3 nucleotides read TGTGCCTGGAGTGTACAGGGTGGAGGCTACGAGCAGTACTTC. Translating gives CAWSVQGGGYEQYF.

This clone appeared many times. This chain uses TRBV10-3 with TRBJ2-7; D remains ambiguous. Looked up from germline, CDR1 is ENHRY and CDR2 is SYGVKD. The germline V and J ends were trimmed by 2 bases and 7 bases, with 9 bases remaining between them. CDR3 length equals 12 residues. This chain's CDR3 is CAISEGPSEQYF. CDR3 sequence (DNA): TGTGCCATCAGTGAGGGCCCTTCGGAGCAGTACTTC.

This chain joins TRBV9 and TRBJ1-6; D gene unclear. Germline loops: CDR1 SGDLS, CDR2 YYNGEE. V lost 0 bases and J lost 10, with 5 bases in between. This CDR3 is built from 12 residues. The CDR3 is CASSVDRSPLHF. The DNA of the CDR3 is TGTGCCAGCAGCGTAGACCGGTCACCCCTCCACTTT.

The chain employs TRBV6-5 and TRBJ1-6; weak D call: TRBD1 (5 bases). CDR1 and CDR2 (germline): MNHEY, SVGAGI. This CDR3 spans 14 amino acids. V dropped 5 bases and J dropped 6 bases, with 11 bases sitting between them. CDR3 sequence: CASSPTDSNSPLHF. The CDR3 nucleotides read TGTGCCAGCAGTCCGACCGACAGTAATTCACCCCTCCACTTT.

This clone was seen only once. The V gene is TRBV10-3, the J gene TRBJ1-1; the D is unclear. The CDR3 is 14 residues long. Germline values: CDR1 ENHRY, CDR2 SYGVKD. Trimming stripped 7 bases from V and 0 bases from J, with 12 bases between. The CDR3: CAIIAGPMNTEAFF. CDR3 in DNA: TGTGCCATCATTGCAGGTCCCATGAACACTGAAGCTTTCTTT.

V and J are TRBV5-1 and TRBJ2-5, with 7 bases matching TRBD1. The V gene end was trimmed by 0 bases and the J gene end by 3 bases; junction bases not matched to a gene: 2. Germline V gives CDR1 SGHRS, CDR2 YFSETQ. This CDR3 has 14 residues. This CDR3 reads CASSLEGTEETQYF. DNA for the CDR3: TGCGCCAGCAGCTTGGAGGGGACAGAAGAGACCCAGTACTTC.

The J gene is TRBJ1-2, the V gene TRBV12-3 or TRBV12-4; no clear D gene. Trimming pared 6 bases from V and 0 bases from J, leaving 8 bases between. This CDR3 has 13 amino acids. The chain's CDR3 is CASSLTPNYGYTF. The CDR3 DNA is TGTGCCAGCAGCTTGACACCTAACTATGGCTACACCTTC.

This clone was observed once. The J gene is TRBJ2-1, the V gene TRBV10-3; 13 bases map to TRBD2. The germline V gene encodes CDR1 ENHRY and CDR2 SYGVKD. CDR3 length equals 18 residues. Losses at the gene ends were 10 bases for V and 0 bases for J; bases not matched to a gene: 12. The CDR3 spells CATIRTSGGPSSYNEQFF. DNA for the CDR3: TGTGCCACTATCCGGACTAGCGGGGGCCCCAGCTCCTACAATGAGCAGTTCTTC.

This chain links TRBV15 with TRBJ1-5; D gene uncertain. Germline assignment: CDR1 LNHNV and CDR2 YYDKDF (reference sequence). The CDR3 is 15 residues long. Trimming left V 0 bases short and J 2 bases short, with 8 bases between. CDR3 in DNA: TGTGCCACCAGCAGAGACGGTCAGGGCAATCAGCCCCAGCATTTT. Amino acids: CATSRDGQGNQPQHF.